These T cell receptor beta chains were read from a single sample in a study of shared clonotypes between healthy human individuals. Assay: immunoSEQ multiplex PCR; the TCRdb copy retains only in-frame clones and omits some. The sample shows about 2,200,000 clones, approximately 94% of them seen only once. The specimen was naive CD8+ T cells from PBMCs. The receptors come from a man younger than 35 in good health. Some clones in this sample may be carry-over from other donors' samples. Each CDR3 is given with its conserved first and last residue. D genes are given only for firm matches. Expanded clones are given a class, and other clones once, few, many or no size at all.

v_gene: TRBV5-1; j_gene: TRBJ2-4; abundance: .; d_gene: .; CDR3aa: CASSLAGKNIQYF; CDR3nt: TGCGCCAGCAGCTTAGCAGGCAAAAACATTCAGTACTTC
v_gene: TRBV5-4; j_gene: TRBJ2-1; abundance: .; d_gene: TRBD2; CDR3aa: CASSMGTSGGSYNEQFF; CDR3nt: TGTGCCAGCAGCATGGGGACTAGCGGGGGTTCCTACAATGAGCAGTTCTTC
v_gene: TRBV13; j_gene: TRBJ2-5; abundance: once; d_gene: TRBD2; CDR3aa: CASSLLTSGQETQYF; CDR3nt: TGTGCCAGCAGCCTCCTGACTAGCGGACAAGAGACCCAGTACTTC
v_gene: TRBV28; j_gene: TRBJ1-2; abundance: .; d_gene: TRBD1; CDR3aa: CAAGEDRGSYGYTF; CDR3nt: TGTGCCGCAGGGGAGGACAGGGGCAGTTATGGCTACACCTTC
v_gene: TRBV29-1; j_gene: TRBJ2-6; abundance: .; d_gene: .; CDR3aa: CSVEDLMGSPGANVLTF; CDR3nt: TGCAGCGTTGAAGATCTGATGGGTTCCCCTGGGGCCAACGTCCTGACTTTC
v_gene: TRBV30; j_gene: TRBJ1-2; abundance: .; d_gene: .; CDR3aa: CAWSVSEYYGYTF; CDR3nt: TGTGCCTGGAGTGTGTCGGAATACTATGGCTACACCTTC
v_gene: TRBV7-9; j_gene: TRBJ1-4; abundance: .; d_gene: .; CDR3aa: CASDEAEKLFF; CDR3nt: TGTGCCAGCGATGAGGCTGAAAAACTGTTTTTT
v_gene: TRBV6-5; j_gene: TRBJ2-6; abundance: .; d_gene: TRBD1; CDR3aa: CASRFDRGRANVLTF; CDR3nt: TGTGCCAGCAGATTCGACAGGGGGAGGGCCAACGTCCTGACTTTC
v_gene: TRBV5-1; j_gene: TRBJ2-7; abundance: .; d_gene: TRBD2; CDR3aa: CASSAGLPGLASGEQYF; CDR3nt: TGCGCCAGCAGCGCGGGGTTACCGGGACTAGCTTCGGGAGAGCAGTACTTC
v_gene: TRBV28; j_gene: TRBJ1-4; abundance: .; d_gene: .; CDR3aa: CASGPSTVNNEKLFF; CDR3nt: TGTGCCAGCGGACCTTCGACGGTGAATAATGAAAAACTGTTTTTT
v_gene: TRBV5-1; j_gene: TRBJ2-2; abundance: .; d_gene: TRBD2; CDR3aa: CASSLARTSGTGELFF; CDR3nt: TGCGCCAGCAGCTTGGCCCGGACTAGCGGTACCGGGGAGCTGTTTTTT
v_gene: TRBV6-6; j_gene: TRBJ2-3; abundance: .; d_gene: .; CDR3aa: CASSYADFTDTQYF; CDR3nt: TGTGCCAGCAGTTACGCCGACTTCACAGATACGCAGTATTTT
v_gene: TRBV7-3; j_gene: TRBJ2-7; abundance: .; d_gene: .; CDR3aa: CASSLGVTYEQYF; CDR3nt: TGTGCCAGCAGCTTAGGGGTCACCTACGAGCAGTACTTC
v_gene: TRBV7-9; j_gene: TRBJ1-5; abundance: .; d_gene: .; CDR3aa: CASSLVNSEGSQPQHF; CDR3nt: TGTGCCAGCAGCTTAGTAAACTCTGAGGGGAGTCAGCCCCAGCATTTT
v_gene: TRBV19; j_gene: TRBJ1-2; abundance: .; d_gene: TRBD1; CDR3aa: CASSHSTGRDGYTF; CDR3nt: TGTGCCAGTAGTCACTCGACAGGGCGTGACGGCTACACCTTC
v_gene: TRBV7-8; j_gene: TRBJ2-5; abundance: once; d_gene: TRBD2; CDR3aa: CASSPSGPSGRYSQETQYF; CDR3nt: TGTGCCAGCAGCCCTAGCGGTCCAAGCGGGAGGTATTCCCAAGAGACCCAGTACTTC
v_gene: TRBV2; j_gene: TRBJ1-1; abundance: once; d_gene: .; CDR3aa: CASSERTAEAFF; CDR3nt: TGTGCCAGCAGTGAACGGACAGCTGAAGCTTTCTTT
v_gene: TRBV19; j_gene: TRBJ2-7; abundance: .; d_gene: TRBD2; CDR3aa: CASSMVAGAVYEQYF; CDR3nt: TGTGCCAGTAGTATGGTAGCGGGAGCTGTCTACGAGCAGTACTTC
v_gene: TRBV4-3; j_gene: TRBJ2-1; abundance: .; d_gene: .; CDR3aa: CASSQDVPQEETYNEQFF; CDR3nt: TGCGCCAGCAGCCAAGATGTGCCCCAGGAGGAGACCTACAATGAGCAGTTCTTC
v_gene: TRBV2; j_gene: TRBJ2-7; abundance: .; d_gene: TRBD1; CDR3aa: CASSHGQGYPYEQYF; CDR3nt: TGTGCCAGCAGTCACGGACAGGGGTACCCCTACGAGCAGTACTTC
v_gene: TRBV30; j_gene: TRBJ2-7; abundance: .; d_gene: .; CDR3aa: CAWSEGDGYEQYF; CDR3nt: TGTGCCTGGAGTGAGGGGGACGGCTACGAGCAGTACTTC
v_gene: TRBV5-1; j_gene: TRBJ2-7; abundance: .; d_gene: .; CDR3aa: CASKGGAGYEQYF; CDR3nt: TGCGCCAGCAAAGGAGGGGCTGGCTACGAGCAGTACTTC
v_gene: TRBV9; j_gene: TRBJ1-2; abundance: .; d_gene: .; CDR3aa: CASSPETGRYGYTF; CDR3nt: TGTGCCAGCAGCCCCGAAACAGGGCGCTATGGCTACACCTTC
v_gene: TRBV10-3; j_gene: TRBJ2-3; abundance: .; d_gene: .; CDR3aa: CAISESGIVAADTQYF; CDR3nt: TGTGCCATCAGTGAGTCGGGTATTGTGGCTGCGGATACGCAGTATTTT
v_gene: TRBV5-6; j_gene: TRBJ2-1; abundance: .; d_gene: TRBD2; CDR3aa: CASSSTSVNEQFF; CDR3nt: TGTGCCAGCAGCTCGACTAGCGTGAATGAGCAGTTCTTC
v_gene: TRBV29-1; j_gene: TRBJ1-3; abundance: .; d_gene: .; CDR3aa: CSVGWGNTIYF; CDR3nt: TGCAGCGTCGGTTGGGGAAACACCATATATTTT
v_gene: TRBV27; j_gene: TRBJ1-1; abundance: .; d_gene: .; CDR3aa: CASSFSGGTEAFF; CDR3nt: TGTGCCAGCAGTTTTTCTGGAGGCACTGAAGCTTTCTTT
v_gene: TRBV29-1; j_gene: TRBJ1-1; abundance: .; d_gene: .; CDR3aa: CSVEVTTNTEAFF; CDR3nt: TGCAGCGTTGAGGTAACCACGAACACTGAAGCTTTCTTT
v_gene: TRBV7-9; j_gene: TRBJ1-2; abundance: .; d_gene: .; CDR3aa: CASSSQADPMGYGYTF; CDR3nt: TGTGCCAGCAGCTCCCAAGCCGACCCGATGGGCTATGGCTACACCTTC
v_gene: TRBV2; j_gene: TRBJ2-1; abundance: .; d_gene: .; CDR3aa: CASSAGTGNEQFF; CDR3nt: TGTGCCAGCAGTGCGGGGACGGGCAATGAGCAGTTCTTC
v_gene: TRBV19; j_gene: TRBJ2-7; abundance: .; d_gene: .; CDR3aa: CASSMSASVSYEQYF; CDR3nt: TGTGCCAGTAGTATGTCGGCTAGCGTAAGTTACGAGCAGTACTTC
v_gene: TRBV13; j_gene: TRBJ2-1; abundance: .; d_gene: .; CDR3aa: CASSSGPRIGNEQFF; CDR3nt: TGTGCCAGCAGCTCAGGACCCCGGATTGGTAATGAGCAGTTCTTC
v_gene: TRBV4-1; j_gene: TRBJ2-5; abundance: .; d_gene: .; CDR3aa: CASSHTTDQETQYF; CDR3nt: TGCGCCAGCAGCCATACCACAGACCAAGAGACCCAGTACTTC
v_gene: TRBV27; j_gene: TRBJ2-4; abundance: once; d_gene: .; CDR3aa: CASSPGMVKNIQYF; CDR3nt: TGTGCCAGCTCTCCAGGGATGGTCAAAAACATTCAGTACTTC
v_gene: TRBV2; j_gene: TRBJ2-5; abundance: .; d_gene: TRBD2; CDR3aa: CASSGLAGDSETQYF; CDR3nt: TGTGCCAGCAGTGGTCTAGCGGGAGATAGCGAGACCCAGTACTTC
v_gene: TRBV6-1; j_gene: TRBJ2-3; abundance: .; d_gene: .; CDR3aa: CASRTRQGTDTQYF; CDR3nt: TGTGCCAGCAGGACCCGACAAGGCACAGATACGCAGTATTTT
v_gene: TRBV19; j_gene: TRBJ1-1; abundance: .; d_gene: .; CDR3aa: CASSIGPGTNTEAFF; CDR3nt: TGTGCCAGTAGTATAGGCCCAGGGACGAACACTGAAGCTTTCTTT
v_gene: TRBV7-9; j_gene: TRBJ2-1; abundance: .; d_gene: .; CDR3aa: CASRPGLFNEQFF; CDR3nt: TGTGCCAGCAGGCCGGGACTCTTCAATGAGCAGTTCTTC
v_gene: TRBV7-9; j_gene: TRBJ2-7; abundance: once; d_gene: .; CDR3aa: CASSDDSYEQYF; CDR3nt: TGTGCCAGCAGCGACGACAGCTACGAGCAGTACTTC
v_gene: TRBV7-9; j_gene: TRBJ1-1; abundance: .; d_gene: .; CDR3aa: CASSLAPTGSEAFF; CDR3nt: TGTGCCAGCAGCTTAGCGCCCACAGGGTCTGAAGCTTTCTTT
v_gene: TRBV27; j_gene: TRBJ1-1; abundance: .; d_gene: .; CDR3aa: CASSLWGVGTEAFF; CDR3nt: TGTGCCAGCAGTTTATGGGGGGTGGGCACTGAAGCTTTCTTT